These 20 T cell receptor beta chains came from one sample sequenced in a study of human T cells and chemical hapten exposure. Time point indicated: patch test 1, 2 weeks after DPC sensitization. The treatment: therapeutic diphenylcyclopropenone sensitization with weekly scalp DPC. TCRdb independently ran MiXCR on the RACE reads; one entry per CDR3 protein. The table lists around 380,000 distinct CDR3 sequences, around 5% of them singletons, with under 3% in the top ten. The sample here was whole blood, taken in connection with sensitization to the hapten diphenylcyclopropenone (DPC). These receptors came from a woman between 45 and 60 years old with alopecia areata. Some clones in this sample may be carry-over from other donors' samples.

In its sample, this clonotype was seen a few times. The J gene is TRBJ1-1, the V gene TRBV5-1; D uncertain. Germline-derived CDR1 and CDR2 are SGHRS and YFSETQ. V shed 3 bases and J shed 5 bases, with 14 bases lying between them. CDR3 length equals 14 residues. This CDR3 reads CASSSVLGGTEAFF. As DNA, the CDR3 is TGCGCCAGCAGCTCGGTTTTGGGAGGAACTGAAGCTTTCTTT.

This clonotype was seen a handful of times. The chain recombines TRBV24-1 with TRBJ2-3, with unresolved D. CDR1 and CDR2 (germline): KGHDR, SFDVKD. This CDR3 contains 17 residues. V lost 3 bases, J lost 0 bases, and 15 bases lay in between. CDR3 amino acids: CATSDPRARPSTDTQYF. DNA of the CDR3: TGTGCCACCAGTGATCCCCGGGCCCGCCCAAGCACAGATACGCAGTATTTT.

In its sample, this clonotype was seen many times. V and J are TRBV7-6 and TRBJ1-1; TRBD1 is a possible D gene (5 bases). The V gene lost 1 base and the J gene lost 1 base, with 7 bases spanning the gap. This CDR3 is built from 14 residues. Germline V gene data show CDR1 as SGHVS and CDR2 as FNYEAQ. The CDR3 spells CASSLGTGNTEAFF. Written as DNA, the CDR3 is TGTGCCAGCAGCTTAGGCACAGGGAACACTGAAGCTTTCTTT.

The sample holds many counts of this clonotype. The J gene is TRBJ2-3, the V gene TRBV28; D call uncertain. V dropped 4 bases and J dropped 7 bases, with 9 bases sitting between them. The germline gives CDR1 MDHEN, CDR2 SYDVKM. The length of the CDR3 is 12 residues. The CDR3 DNA reads as TGTGCCAGCAGTTCAACGGTTAATACGCAGTATTTT. It yields the protein CASSSTVNTQYF. Looking up the rest from reference TRBV28 and TRBJ2-3 gives the full variable domain: DVKVTQSSRYLVKRTGEKVFLECVQDMDHENMFWYRQDPGLGLRLIYFSYDVKMKEKGDIPEGYSVSREKKERFSLILESASTNQTSMYLCASSSTVNTQYFGPGTRLTVL.

This clonotype was seen at least ten times. The V gene is TRBV27, the J gene TRBJ1-4; maybe TRBD1 (5 bases). Trimming removed 0 bases at V and 5 bases at J, with 10 bases between. Looked up from germline, CDR1 is MNHEY and CDR2 is SMNVEV (reference sequence). There are 15 residues in the CDR3. The CDR3 region is CASSLSWGLNEKLFF. CDR3 bases: TGTGCCAGCAGTTTATCATGGGGCTTGAATGAAAAACTGTTTTTT. The whole variable domain, filled in from reference TRBV27 and TRBJ1-4, reads EAQVTQNPRYLITVTGKKLTVTCSQNMNHEYMSWYRQDPGLGLRQIYYSMNVEVTDKGDVPEGYKVSRKEKRNFPLILESPSPNQTSLYFCASSLSWGLNEKLFFGSGTQLSVL.

The V gene is TRBV6-1, the J gene TRBJ1-5; no reliable D call. Germline CDR1 is MNHNS and CDR2 is SASEGT. V shed 0 bases and J shed 4 bases, with 7 bases lying between them. This CDR3 has 14 residues. CDR3 sequence reads: CASSEAALNQPQHF. DNA for the CDR3: TGTGCCAGCAGTGAAGCTGCCCTTAATCAGCCCCAGCATTTT.

This clonotype was observed at least ten times. This chain's CDR3 is CSALGPASEKLFF. The CDR3 DNA reads as TGCAGCGCTTTAGGGCCGGCCAGCGAAAAACTGTTTTTT. The chain recombines TRBV29-1 with TRBJ1-4, with D hard to call. V lost 7 bases and J lost 8, with 17 bases in between. Germline V gene lookup returns CDR1 SQVTM and CDR2 ANQGSEA. This CDR3 is 13 amino acids long.

The genes are TRBV30 and TRBJ1-5, with no clear D. Germline CDR1 GTSNPN, CDR2 SVGIG (reference sequence). CDR3 size: 13 residues. Between the trimmed V and J ends, which lost 6 bases and 2 bases, there was a span of 11 bases. The CDR3 here is CACRGSGNQPQHF. In nucleotides, the CDR3 is TGTGCCTGCCGAGGGAGTGGCAATCAGCCCCAGCATTTT.

A few counts support this clonotype. The chain uses TRBV12-3 or TRBV12-4 and TRBJ1-1; 7 bases agree with TRBD1. CDR3 size: 16 residues. V was pared by 7 bases and J by 0 bases, with 11 bases of the junction left unmatched. The DNA of the CDR3 is TGTGCCAGCACCTGGGCCACAGGGGTTCTGAACACTGAAGCTTTCTTT. Translated, it gives CASTWATGVLNTEAFF.

V is TRBV6-2 or TRBV6-3 and J is TRBJ1-5; no clear D. Germline assignment: CDR1 MNHEY and CDR2 SVGEGT. This CDR3 contains 16 residues. Trimming took off 0 bases at V and 0 bases at J, with 9 bases between the two ends. The CDR3 region has the DNA TGTGCCAGCAGTTACTCGAACGGGTATAGCAATCAGCCCCAGCATTTT. It encodes CASSYSNGYSNQPQHF.

This clonotype was seen repeatedly, ten times or more. The V call is TRBV6-5, the J call TRBJ2-2, with no clear D. This CDR3 comprises 14 residues. V was pared by 5 bases and J by 5 bases, with 12 bases between. The germline V gene has CDR1 MNHEY and CDR2 SVGAGI. The CDR3 DNA reads as TGTGCCAGCAGTCCCGGACGGGTAACCGGGGAGCTGTTTTTT. Protein product: CASSPGRVTGELFF.

This clonotype occurred many times. This chain uses TRBV12-3 or TRBV12-4 with TRBJ2-1, with 11 bases fitting TRBD2. V was pared by 6 bases and J by 4 bases, with 8 bases of the junction left unmatched. The CDR3 is 16 amino acids. The CDR3 bases are TGTGCCAGCAGCCTACGACTAGCGGGGAATTACAATGAGCAGTTCTTC. Amino acids: CASSLRLAGNYNEQFF.

This clonotype was seen at least ten times. The V call is TRBV6-5, the J call TRBJ1-5; D gene ambiguous. The V end was cut by 2 bases, the J end by 5 bases, with 7 bases between. The CDR3 covers 13 residues. CDR1 and CDR2 from the germline V gene are MNHEY and SVGAGI. The CDR3 DNA sequence: TGTGCCAGCAGTTACAGGTGGGATCAGCCCCAGCATTTT. Protein product: CASSYRWDQPQHF.

This clonotype was seen repeatedly, ten times or more. The rearrangement links TRBV5-5 to TRBJ2-7; D tentatively reads TRBD1 or TRBD2 (5 bases each). Germline CDR1 and CDR2: SGHKS and YYEKEE (reference sequence). The V and J ends lost 6 bases and 4 bases respectively, with 17 bases between them. This CDR3 is built from 14 residues. CDR3 sequence reads: CASTPGTTLYEQYF. CDR3 sequence (DNA): TGTGCCAGCACCCCCGGGACCACCCTTTACGAGCAGTACTTC.

The chain combines TRBV27 with TRBJ2-2; possible D gene TRBD1, 6 bases. Germline V gene sequence: CDR1 MNHEY, CDR2 SMNVEV (reference sequence). The ends were cut back, 7 bases at V and 1 base at J, with 10 bases in the middle. This CDR3 comprises 14 residues. For the CDR3, the DNA is TGTGCCAGCACCCTGACAGGGAACACCGGGGAGCTGTTTTTT. It is translated as CASTLTGNTGELFF.

This clonotype has a handful of counts. V and J are TRBV20-1 and TRBJ1-6, with a weak D call TRBD1 (6 bases). The CDR3 length is 15 residues. Germline CDR1 reads DFQATT; CDR2 reads SNEGSKA (reference sequence). Trimming shortened V by 5 bases and J by 3 bases, and 14 bases separated the two germline ends. The CDR3 region is CSALTGQGYNSPLHF. The CDR3 DNA reads TGCAGTGCTCTAACAGGGCAGGGCTATAATTCACCCCTCCACTTT.

This clonotype was detected many times. The V call is TRBV6-1, the J call TRBJ2-3; no reliable D call. The CDR3 loop spans 15 amino acids. Trimming shortened V by 1 base and J by 0 bases, and 8 bases separated the two germline ends. Germline assignment: CDR1 MNHNS and CDR2 SASEGT. CDR3 in amino acids: CASSEVDGSTDTQYF. The CDR3 bases are TGTGCCAGCAGTGAAGTCGACGGTAGCACAGATACGCAGTATTTT.

This clonotype has ten or more counts. The V call is TRBV29-1, the J call TRBJ2-1, with D perhaps TRBD1 (6 bases). The CDR3 has 14 residues. Per the germline V gene, CDR1 is SQVTM and CDR2 is ANQGSEA. Trimming took off 4 bases at V and 0 bases at J, with 10 bases between the two ends. The CDR3 nucleotides read TGCAGCGTTGCACAGGGTCACTCCTACAATGAGCAGTTCTTC. Protein: CSVAQGHSYNEQFF.

A few counts support this clonotype. V gene TRBV30 combines with J gene TRBJ1-1; unclear D gene. V was cut by 2 bases and J by 5 bases, with 9 bases left in between. This CDR3 spans 12 amino acids. CDR1 and CDR2 (germline): GTSNPN, SVGIG (reference sequence). CDR3: CAWSIGGTEAFF. Written as DNA, the CDR3 is TGTGCCTGGAGTATCGGAGGGACTGAAGCTTTCTTT. Using reference TRBV30 and TRBJ1-1 for the parts outside the CDR3, the full variable domain is SQTIHQWPATLVQPVGSPLSLECTVEGTSNPNLYWYRQAAGRGLQLLFYSVGIGQISSEVPQNLSASRPQDRQFILSSKKLLLSDSGFYLCAWSIGGTEAFFGQGTRLTVV.

V is TRBV5-1 and J is TRBJ2-1, with no clear D. The CDR3 has 14 residues. CDR1 is SGHRS, CDR2 YFSETQ, per germline. V was clipped by 1 base and J by 0 bases, with 5 bases between them. The CDR3 nucleotides read TGCGCCAGCAGCTTGCACAGCTCCTACAATGAGCAGTTCTTC. Its translation is CASSLHSSYNEQFF. Complete variable domain (other parts from reference TRBV5-1 and TRBJ2-1): KAGVTQTPRYLIKTRGQQVTLSCSPISGHRSVSWYQQTPGQGLQFLFEYFSETQRNKGNFPGRFSGRQFSNSRSEMNVSTLELGDSALYLCASSLHSSYNEQFFGPGTRLTVL.